These 15 T cell receptor beta chains share one sample of origin, sequenced in a study of blood T cell repertoires in COVID-19. The method was immunoSEQ multiplex PCR; TCRdb's version includes in-frame clones alone and lacks a portion of them. The sample comprises some 200,000 clones, more than 70% of which are singletons, and roughly a sixth rests with the top ten. The specimen sequenced was peripheral blood. The receptors come from a man in his fifties with COVID-19, enrolled during active disease.

The CDR3 nucleotides read TGTGCCAGCAGCTTAGCTGGGGAGACTAGCACAGATACGCAGTATTTT. This encodes CASSLAGETSTDTQYF. This chain connects TRBV11-1 to TRBJ2-3; TRBD2 might be the D (5 bases). V was clipped by 0 bases and J by 0 bases, with 10 bases between them. Germline V gene data show CDR1 as SGHAT and CDR2 as FQDESV (reference sequence). The CDR3 has 16 amino acids.

This clone was seen just once. The gene calls are TRBV5-1 and TRBJ1-2; D is unclear. Germline assignment: CDR1 SGHRS and CDR2 YFSETQ. CDR3 length: 14 residues. The V end was cut by 4 bases, the J end by 6 bases, with 16 bases between. In DNA, the CDR3 is TGCGCCAGCAGCCCCGGAGGCCCCTGGGATGGCTACACCTTC. Translated: CASSPGGPWDGYTF.

The rearrangement links TRBV18 to TRBJ1-1, with no clear D. The V and J ends lost 2 bases and 0 bases respectively, with 7 bases between them. The CDR3 extends over 14 amino acids. Germline values: CDR1 KGHSH, CDR2 LQKENI. The CDR3 nucleotides read TGTGCCAGCTCACCAGGCCCAGTGAACACTGAAGCTTTCTTT. Residues: CASSPGPVNTEAFF.

The CDR3, as DNA: TGTGCCAGCTCACCACCGGGGGGACAGGGTATAAATGGCTACACCTTC. Protein: CASSPPGGQGINGYTF. This chain joins TRBV18 and TRBJ1-2; 9 positions match TRBD1. Trimming cost V 0 bases and J 6 bases; bases outside gene matches: 8. This CDR3 region has 16 residues. CDR1 is KGHSH, CDR2 LQKENI, per germline.

This rearrangement joins TRBV5-1 to TRBJ2-5; 8 bases map to TRBD2. This CDR3 spans 14 amino acids. The germline V gene has CDR1 SGHRS and CDR2 YFSETQ. V lost 4 bases, J lost 3 bases, and 5 bases stayed unmatched. Here the CDR3 DNA reads TGCGCCAGCAGCCCCGGACTAGCTGAAGAGACCCAGTACTTC. Translating gives CASSPGLAEETQYF. The variable domain in full, completed from reference TRBV5-1 and TRBJ2-5, reads KAGVTQTPRYLIKTRGQQVTLSCSPISGHRSVSWYQQTPGQGLQFLFEYFSETQRNKGNFPGRFSGRQFSNSRSEMNVSTLELGDSALYLCASSPGLAEETQYFGPGTRLLVL.

The chain recombines TRBV5-1 with TRBJ2-1, with 7 positions matching TRBD2. This CDR3 is built from 16 residues. The V gene's germline CDR1 is SGHRS and CDR2 YFSETQ. With 0 bases clipped from V and 8 bases from J, the junction kept 11 bases outside the gene matches. This CDR3 reads CASSLALAVPGDEQFF. DNA for the CDR3: TGCGCCAGCAGCTTGGCCCTAGCGGTACCTGGTGATGAGCAGTTCTTC. Complete variable domain (other parts from reference TRBV5-1 and TRBJ2-1): KAGVTQTPRYLIKTRGQQVTLSCSPISGHRSVSWYQQTPGQGLQFLFEYFSETQRNKGNFPGRFSGRQFSNSRSEMNVSTLELGDSALYLCASSLALAVPGDEQFFGPGTRLTVL.

This chain connects TRBV5-1 to TRBJ1-2; 10 nucleotides match TRBD1. V gave up 7 bases and J gave up 2 bases; unmatched junction bases: 5. The germline gives CDR1 SGHRS, CDR2 YFSETQ. The CDR3 consists of 14 residues. CDR3 bases: TGCGCCAGCGGGACAGGGGACCCCAACTATGGCTACACCTTC. It yields the protein CASGTGDPNYGYTF.

A word on this clone: The same CDR3 also results from other DNA sequences found in this sample. This chain joins TRBV2 and TRBJ2-7, with 9 bases lining up with TRBD2. The CDR3 contains 11 residues. The germline CDR1 and CDR2 sequences are SNHLY and FYNNEI. Unmatched junction bases numbered 0, after V lost 9 bases and J lost 3 bases. The CDR3: CASSGSYEQYF. The CDR3 nucleotides are TGTGCCAGTAGCGGGAGCTACGAGCAGTACTTC.

On this clone itself: Other DNA sequences in the sample encode the same CDR3. CDR3 in amino acids: CASSGRDSSYEQYF. CDR3 bases: TGTGCCAGCAGCGGACGGGACAGTTCCTACGAGCAGTACTTC. This chain connects TRBV9 to TRBJ2-7; 7 bases map to TRBD1. Germline values: CDR1 SGDLS, CDR2 YYNGEE. The CDR3 is 14 amino acids. Germline trimming cut 3 bases from V and 1 base from J; bases unmatched to any gene: 4.

The V and J genes are TRBV19 and TRBJ1-5; TRBD1 matches at 10 bases. V was clipped by 7 bases and J by 7 bases; unmatched bases: 4. The germline V gene encodes CDR1 LNHDA and CDR2 SQIVND (reference sequence). The CDR3 spans 13 residues. This CDR3 reads CASMGTGVQPQHF. The DNA of the CDR3 is TGTGCCAGTATGGGGACAGGGGTCCAGCCCCAGCATTTT.

This chain connects TRBV5-5 to TRBJ2-2, with 9 bases aligning to TRBD1. The CDR3 is 16 residues long. Per the germline V gene, CDR1 is SGHKS and CDR2 is YYEKEE (reference sequence). V shed 0 bases and J 6 bases; nucleotides not matched to a gene: 6. The CDR3 sequence is CASSLVAGQGAGELFF. The CDR3 bases are TGTGCCAGCAGCTTGGTTGCGGGACAGGGCGCCGGGGAGCTGTTTTTT.

V is TRBV5-4 and J is TRBJ1-3; TRBD1 matches 8 bases. This CDR3 is built from 16 residues. V dropped 4 bases and J dropped 4; count of bases not matched to a gene: 10. Germline loops: CDR1 SGHNT, CDR2 YYREEE (reference sequence). The CDR3 bases are TGTGCCAGCAGCCCGGATGGACAGGGATCCGGAAACACCATATATTTT. This sequence encodes CASSPDGQGSGNTIYF.

The chain carries TRBV28 and TRBJ2-6; 7 nucleotides line up with TRBD1. The CDR3 spans 16 residues. V gave up 4 bases and J gave up 0 bases; unmatched junction bases: 3. The V gene's germline CDR1 is MDHEN and CDR2 SYDVKM. The CDR3 nucleotides are TGTGCCAGCAGTTCACAGGGGAGCTCTGGGGCCAACGTCCTGACTTTC. Translated: CASSSQGSSGANVLTF.

The V call is TRBV20-1, the J call TRBJ2-7; D might be TRBD2 (6 bases). Deletions cut 7 bases from V and 6 bases from J, with 13 bases between. In germline, CDR1 is DFQATT, CDR2 SNEGSKA (reference sequence). CDR3 length: 11 residues. For the CDR3, the DNA is TGCAGTGTAGGGCGGGGCGTCGAGCAGTACTTC. It translates to CSVGRGVEQYF.

J is TRBJ1-3 and V is TRBV6-5; D is unresolved. Trimming removed 6 bases at V and 2 bases at J, with 8 bases between. The CDR3 spans 13 residues. Germline V gene data show CDR1 as MNHEY and CDR2 as SVGAGI. CDR3 DNA: TGTGCCAGCAGCCTAGGTCCTGGAAACACCATATATTTT. Residues: CASSLGPGNTIYF.